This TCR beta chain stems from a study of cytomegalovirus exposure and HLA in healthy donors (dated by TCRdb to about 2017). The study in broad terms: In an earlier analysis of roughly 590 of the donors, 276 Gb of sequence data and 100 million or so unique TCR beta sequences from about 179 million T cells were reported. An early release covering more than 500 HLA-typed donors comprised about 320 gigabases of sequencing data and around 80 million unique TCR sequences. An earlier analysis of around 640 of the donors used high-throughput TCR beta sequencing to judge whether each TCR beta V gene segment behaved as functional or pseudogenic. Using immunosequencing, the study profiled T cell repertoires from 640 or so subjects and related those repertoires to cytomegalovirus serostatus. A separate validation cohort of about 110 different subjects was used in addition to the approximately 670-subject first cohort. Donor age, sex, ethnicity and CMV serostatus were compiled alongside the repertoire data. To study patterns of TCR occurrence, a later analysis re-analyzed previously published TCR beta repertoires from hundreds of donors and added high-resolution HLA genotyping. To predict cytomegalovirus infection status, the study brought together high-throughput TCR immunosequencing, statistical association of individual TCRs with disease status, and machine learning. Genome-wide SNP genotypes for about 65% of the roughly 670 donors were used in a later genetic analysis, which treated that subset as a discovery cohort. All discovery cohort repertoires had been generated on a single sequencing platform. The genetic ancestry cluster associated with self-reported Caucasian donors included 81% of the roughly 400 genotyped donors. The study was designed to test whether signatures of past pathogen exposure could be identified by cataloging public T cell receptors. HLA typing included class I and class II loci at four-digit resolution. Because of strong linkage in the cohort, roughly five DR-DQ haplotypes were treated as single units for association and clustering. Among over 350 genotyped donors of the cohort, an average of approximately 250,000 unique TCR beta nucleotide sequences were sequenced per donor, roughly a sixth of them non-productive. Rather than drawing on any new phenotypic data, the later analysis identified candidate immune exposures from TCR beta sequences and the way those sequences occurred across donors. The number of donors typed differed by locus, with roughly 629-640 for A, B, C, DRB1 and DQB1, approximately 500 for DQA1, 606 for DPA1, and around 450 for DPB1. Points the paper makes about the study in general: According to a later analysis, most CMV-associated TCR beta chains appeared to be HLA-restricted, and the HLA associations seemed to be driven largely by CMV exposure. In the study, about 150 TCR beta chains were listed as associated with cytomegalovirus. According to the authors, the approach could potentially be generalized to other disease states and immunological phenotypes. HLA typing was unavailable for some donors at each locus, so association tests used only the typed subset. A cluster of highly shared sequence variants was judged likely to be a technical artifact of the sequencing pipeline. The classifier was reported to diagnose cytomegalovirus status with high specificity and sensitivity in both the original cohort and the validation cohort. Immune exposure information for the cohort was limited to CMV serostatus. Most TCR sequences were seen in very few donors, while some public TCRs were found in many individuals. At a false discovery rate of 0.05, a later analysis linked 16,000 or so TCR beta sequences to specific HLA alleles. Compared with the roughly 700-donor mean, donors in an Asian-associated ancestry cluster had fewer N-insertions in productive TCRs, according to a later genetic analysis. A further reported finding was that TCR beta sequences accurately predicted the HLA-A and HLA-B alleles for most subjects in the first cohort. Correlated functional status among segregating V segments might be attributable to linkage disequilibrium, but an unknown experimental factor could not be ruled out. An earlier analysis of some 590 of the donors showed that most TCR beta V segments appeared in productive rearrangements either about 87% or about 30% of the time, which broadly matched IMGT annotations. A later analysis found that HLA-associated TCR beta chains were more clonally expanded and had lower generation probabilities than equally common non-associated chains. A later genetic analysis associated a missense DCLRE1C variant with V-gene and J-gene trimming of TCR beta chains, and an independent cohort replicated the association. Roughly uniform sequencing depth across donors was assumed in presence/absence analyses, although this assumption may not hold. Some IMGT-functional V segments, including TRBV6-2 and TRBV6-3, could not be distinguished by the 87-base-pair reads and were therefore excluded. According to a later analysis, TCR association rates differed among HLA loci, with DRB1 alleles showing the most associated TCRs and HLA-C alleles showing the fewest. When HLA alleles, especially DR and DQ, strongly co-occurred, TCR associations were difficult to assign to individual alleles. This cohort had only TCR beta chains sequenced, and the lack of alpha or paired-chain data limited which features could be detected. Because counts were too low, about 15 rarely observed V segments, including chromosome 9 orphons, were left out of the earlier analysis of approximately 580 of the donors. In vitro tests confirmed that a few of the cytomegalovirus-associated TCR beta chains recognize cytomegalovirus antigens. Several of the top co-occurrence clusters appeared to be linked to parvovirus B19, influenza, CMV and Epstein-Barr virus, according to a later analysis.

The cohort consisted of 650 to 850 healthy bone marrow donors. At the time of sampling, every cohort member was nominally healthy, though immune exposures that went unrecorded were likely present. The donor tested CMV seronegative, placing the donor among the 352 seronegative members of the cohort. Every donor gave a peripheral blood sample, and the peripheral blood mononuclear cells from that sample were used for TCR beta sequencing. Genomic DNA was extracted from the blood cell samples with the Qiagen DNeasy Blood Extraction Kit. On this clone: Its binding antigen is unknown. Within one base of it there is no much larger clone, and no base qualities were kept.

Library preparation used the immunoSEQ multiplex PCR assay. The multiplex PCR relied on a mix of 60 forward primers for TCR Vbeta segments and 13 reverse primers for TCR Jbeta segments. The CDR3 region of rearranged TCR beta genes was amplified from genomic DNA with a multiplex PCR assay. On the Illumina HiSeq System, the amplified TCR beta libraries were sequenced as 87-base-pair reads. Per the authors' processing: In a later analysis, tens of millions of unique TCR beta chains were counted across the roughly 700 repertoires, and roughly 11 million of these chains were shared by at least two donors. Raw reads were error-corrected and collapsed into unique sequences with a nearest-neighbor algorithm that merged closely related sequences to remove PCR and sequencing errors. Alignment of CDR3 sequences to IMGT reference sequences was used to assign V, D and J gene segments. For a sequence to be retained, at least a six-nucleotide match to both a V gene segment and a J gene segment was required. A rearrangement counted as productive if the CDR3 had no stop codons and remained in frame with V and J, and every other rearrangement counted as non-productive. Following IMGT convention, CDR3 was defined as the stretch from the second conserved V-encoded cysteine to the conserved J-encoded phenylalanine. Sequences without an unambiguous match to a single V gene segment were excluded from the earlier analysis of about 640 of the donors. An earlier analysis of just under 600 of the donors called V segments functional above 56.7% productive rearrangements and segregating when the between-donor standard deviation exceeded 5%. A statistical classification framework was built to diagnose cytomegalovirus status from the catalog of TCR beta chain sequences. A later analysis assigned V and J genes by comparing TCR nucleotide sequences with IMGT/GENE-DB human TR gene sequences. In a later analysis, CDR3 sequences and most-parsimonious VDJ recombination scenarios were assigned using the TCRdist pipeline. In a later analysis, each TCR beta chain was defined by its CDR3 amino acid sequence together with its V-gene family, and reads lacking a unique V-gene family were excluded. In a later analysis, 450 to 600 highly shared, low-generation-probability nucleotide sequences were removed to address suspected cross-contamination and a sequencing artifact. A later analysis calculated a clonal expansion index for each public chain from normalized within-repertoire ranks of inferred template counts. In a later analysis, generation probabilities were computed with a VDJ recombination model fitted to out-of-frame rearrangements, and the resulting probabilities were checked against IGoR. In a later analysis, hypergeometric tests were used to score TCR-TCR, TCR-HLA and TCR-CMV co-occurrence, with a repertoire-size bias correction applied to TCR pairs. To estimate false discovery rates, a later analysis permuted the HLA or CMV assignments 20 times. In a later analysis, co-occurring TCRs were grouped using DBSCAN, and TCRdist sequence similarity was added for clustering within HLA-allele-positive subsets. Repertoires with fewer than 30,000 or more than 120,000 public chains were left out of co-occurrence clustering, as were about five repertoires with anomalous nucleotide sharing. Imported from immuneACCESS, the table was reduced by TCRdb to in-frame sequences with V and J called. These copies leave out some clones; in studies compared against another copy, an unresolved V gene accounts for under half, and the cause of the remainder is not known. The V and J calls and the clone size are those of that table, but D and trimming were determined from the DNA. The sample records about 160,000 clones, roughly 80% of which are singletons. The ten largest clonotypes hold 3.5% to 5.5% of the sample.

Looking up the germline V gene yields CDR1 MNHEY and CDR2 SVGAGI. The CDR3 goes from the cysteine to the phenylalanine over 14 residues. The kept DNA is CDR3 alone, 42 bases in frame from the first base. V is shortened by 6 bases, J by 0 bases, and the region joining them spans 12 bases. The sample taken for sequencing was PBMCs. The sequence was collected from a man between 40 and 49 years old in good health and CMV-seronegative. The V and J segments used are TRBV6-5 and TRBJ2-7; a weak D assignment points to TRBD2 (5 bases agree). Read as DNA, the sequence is TGTGCCAGCAGCCGCGGGTCTAGCTCCTACGAGCAGTACTTC. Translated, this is CASSRGSSSYEQYF.